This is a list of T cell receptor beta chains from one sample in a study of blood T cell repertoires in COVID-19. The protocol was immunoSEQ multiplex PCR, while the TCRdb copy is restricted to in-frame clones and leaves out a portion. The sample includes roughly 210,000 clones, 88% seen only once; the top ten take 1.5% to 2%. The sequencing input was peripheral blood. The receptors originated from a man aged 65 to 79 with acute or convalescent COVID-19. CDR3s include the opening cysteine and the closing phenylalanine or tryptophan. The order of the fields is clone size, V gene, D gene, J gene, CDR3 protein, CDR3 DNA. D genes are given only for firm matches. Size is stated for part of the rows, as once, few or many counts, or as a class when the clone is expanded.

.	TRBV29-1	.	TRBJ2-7	CSVGEADSYEQYF	TGCAGCGTTGGGGAAGCGGATTCCTACGAGCAGTACTTC
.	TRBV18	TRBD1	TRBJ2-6	CASSGDRAGANVLTF	TGTGCCAGCTCAGGCGACAGGGCTGGGGCCAACGTCCTGACTTTC
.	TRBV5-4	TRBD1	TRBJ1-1	CASQPTGMTEAFF	TGTGCCAGCCAACCGACAGGGATGACTGAAGCTTTCTTT
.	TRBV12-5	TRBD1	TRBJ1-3	CASALGQGPGNTIYF	TGTGCTAGTGCCCTGGGACAGGGTCCTGGAAACACCATATATTTT
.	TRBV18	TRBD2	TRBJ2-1	CASSPGTSGSFTYNEQFF	TGTGCCAGCTCACCCGGGACTAGCGGGAGCTTCACCTACAATGAGCAGTTCTTC
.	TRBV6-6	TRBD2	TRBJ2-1	CASSSGTSGSGEQFF	TGTGCCAGCAGTTCGGGGACTAGCGGGAGTGGTGAGCAGTTCTTC
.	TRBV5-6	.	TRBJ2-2	CASSNLGGRLNTGELFF	TGTGCCAGCAGCAACCTCGGGGGGCGCTTGAACACCGGGGAGCTGTTTTTT
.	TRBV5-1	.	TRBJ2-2	CASSFSSGRTGELFF	TGCGCCAGCAGCTTCTCCAGCGGGCGCACCGGGGAGCTGTTTTTT
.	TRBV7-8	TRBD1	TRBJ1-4	CASGQGVTNEKLFF	TGTGCCAGCGGCCAGGGGGTCACTAATGAAAAACTGTTTTTT
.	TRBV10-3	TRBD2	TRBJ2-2	CATAGLATGELFF	TGTGCCACCGCGGGACTAGCGACCGGGGAGCTGTTTTTT
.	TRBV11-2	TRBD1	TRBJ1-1	CASSRQGGVNTEAFF	TGTGCCAGCAGCAGACAGGGGGGTGTGAACACTGAAGCTTTCTTT
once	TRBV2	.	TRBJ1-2	CASSANRDHNYGYTF	TGTGCCAGCAGCGCAAACAGGGATCATAACTATGGCTACACCTTC
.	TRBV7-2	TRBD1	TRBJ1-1	CASSPRPGTGSRMNTEAFF	TGTGCCAGCAGCCCACGTCCCGGGACAGGGTCTAGGATGAACACTGAAGCTTTCTTT
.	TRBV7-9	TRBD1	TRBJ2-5	CASSPTGGLRETQYF	TGTGCCAGCAGCCCGACAGGGGGTCTAAGAGAGACCCAGTACTTC
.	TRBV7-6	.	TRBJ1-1	CASSLQPGGRAEAFF	TGTGCCAGCAGCTTACAGCCAGGAGGGCGCGCTGAAGCTTTCTTT
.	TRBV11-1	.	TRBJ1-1	CASSFEGRVNTEAFF	TGTGCCAGCAGCTTTGAGGGTAGGGTGAACACTGAAGCTTTCTTT
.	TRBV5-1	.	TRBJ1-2	CASSLPRAVTGLNYGYTF	TGCGCCAGCAGCCTACCAAGAGCCGTGACAGGACTCAACTATGGCTACACCTTC
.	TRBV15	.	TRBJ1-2	CATSRDLSSNYGYTF	TGTGCCACCAGCAGAGATCTTAGTTCTAACTATGGCTACACCTTC
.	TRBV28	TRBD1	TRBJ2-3	CATLPSLPLTGGSDTQYF	TGTGCCACCTTACCATCCCTCCCACTGACAGGGGGCTCAGATACGCAGTATTTT
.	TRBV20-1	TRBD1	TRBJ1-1	CSASQGVTSEAFF	TGCAGTGCTAGTCAGGGGGTTACATCAGAAGCTTTCTTT
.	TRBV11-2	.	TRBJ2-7	CASSLGGGSISYEQYF	TGTGCCAGCAGCTTAGGTGGCGGGTCCATCTCCTACGAGCAGTACTTC
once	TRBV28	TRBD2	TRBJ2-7	CASVERRTSSYEQYF	TGTGCCAGCGTAGAGAGGAGGACTAGCTCCTACGAGCAGTACTTC
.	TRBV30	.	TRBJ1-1	CAWSGGGNTEAFF	TGTGCCTGGAGTGGGGGGGGGAACACTGAAGCTTTCTTT
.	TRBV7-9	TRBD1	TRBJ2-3	CASSLAMGQYTDTQYF	TGTGCCAGCAGCTTAGCAATGGGACAGTACACAGATACGCAGTATTTT
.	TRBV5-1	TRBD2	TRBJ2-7	CASSLGASGTYEQYF	TGCGCCAGCAGCTTGGGGGCTAGCGGAACCTACGAGCAGTACTTC
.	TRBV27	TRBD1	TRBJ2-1	CASRTDRAPYNEQFF	TGTGCCAGCAGGACTGACAGGGCTCCTTACAATGAGCAGTTCTTC
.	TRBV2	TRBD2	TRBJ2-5	CASKLADFNAETQYF	TGTGCCAGCAAACTAGCGGACTTCAATGCGGAGACCCAGTACTTC
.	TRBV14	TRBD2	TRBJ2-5	CASSQGTSGTQTQYF	TGTGCCAGCAGCCAAGGGACTAGCGGAACGCAGACCCAGTACTTC
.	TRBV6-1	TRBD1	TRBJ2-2	CASSEDRASGGELFF	TGTGCCAGCAGTGAGGACAGGGCCTCGGGCGGGGAGCTGTTTTTT
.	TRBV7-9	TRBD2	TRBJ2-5	CASSLALAGAETQYF	TGTGCCAGCAGCTTAGCCCTAGCGGGAGCAGAGACCCAGTACTTC
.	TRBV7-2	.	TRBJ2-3	CASSLQASGGTDTQYF	TGTGCCAGCAGCCTACAGGCTAGTGGAGGCACAGATACGCAGTATTTT
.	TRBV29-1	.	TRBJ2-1	CSAVRGYSYNEQFF	TGCAGCGCAGTAAGGGGGTACTCCTACAATGAGCAGTTCTTC
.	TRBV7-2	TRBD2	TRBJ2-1	CASSPGTSGAEQFF	TGTGCCAGCAGCCCCGGGACTAGCGGGGCAGAGCAGTTCTTC
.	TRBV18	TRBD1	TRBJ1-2	CASSQEGADYGYTF	TGTGCCAGCTCACAAGAGGGGGCAGACTATGGCTACACCTTC
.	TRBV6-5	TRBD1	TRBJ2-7	CASSRRQGFDEQYF	TGTGCCAGCAGCAGGCGACAGGGGTTTGACGAGCAGTACTTC
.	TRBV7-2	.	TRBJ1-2	CASSLGPIYGYTF	TGTGCCAGCAGCTTAGGCCCTATCTATGGCTACACCTTC
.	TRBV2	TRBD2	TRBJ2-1	CASLGTSGSYEQFF	TGTGCCAGCTTAGGGACTAGCGGGAGCTATGAGCAGTTCTTC
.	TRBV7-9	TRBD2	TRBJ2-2	CASSLGPGLANTGELFF	TGTGCCAGCAGCTTAGGACCGGGACTAGCGAACACCGGGGAGCTGTTTTTT
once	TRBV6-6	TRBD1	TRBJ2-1	CASSGQGDEQFF	TGTGCCAGCAGTGGACAGGGGGATGAGCAGTTCTTC
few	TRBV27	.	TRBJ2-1	CASSPNWGRRQGNEQFF	TGTGCCAGCAGTCCAAACTGGGGGAGGAGGCAGGGCAATGAGCAGTTCTTC
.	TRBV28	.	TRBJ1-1	CASSLSRTEAFF	TGTGCCAGCAGTTTATCCCGGACTGAAGCTTTCTTT
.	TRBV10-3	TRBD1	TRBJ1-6	CATTGGYNSPLHF	TGTGCCACGACAGGGGGATATAATTCACCCCTCCACTTT
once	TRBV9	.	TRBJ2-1	CASSAGNSYNEQFF	TGTGCCAGCAGCGCAGGGAATTCCTACAATGAGCAGTTCTTC
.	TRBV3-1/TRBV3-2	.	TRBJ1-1	CASSQAVISHGEAFF	TGTGCCAGCAGCCAAGCGGTGATTTCGCACGGTGAAGCTTTCTTT
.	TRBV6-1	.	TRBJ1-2	CASSEAGNYGYTF	TGTGCCAGCAGTGAGGCAGGGAACTATGGCTACACCTTC
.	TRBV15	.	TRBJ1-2	CATSSDRLYGYTF	TGTGCCACCAGCAGCGACAGACTCTATGGCTACACCTTC
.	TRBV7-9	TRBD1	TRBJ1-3	CASSRGTADAGNTIYF	TGTGCCAGCAGCCGAGGGACAGCAGATGCTGGAAACACCATATATTTT
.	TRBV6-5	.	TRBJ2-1	CASSRRAYSYNEQFF	TGTGCCAGCAGTCGGCGGGCGTATTCCTACAATGAGCAGTTCTTC
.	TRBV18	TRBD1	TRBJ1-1	CASSPTGLNTEAFF	TGTGCCAGCTCACCGACAGGGCTAAACACTGAAGCTTTCTTT
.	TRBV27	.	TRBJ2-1	CASSLFGSLSYNEQFF	TGTGCCAGCAGTTTATTCGGGAGTCTCTCCTACAATGAGCAGTTCTTC
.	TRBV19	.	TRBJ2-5	CASSTHTPRDTLQETQYF	TGTGCCAGTAGTACTCACACCCCCCGGGACACCTTACAAGAGACCCAGTACTTC